This T cell receptor beta chain was retrieved from a study of immune cell composition in non-small cell lung cancer. Study summary: Histologic subtype was mainly adenocarcinoma or squamous cell carcinoma.

Profiled with immunoSEQ multiplex PCR; TCRdb holds only in-frame clones, not every one. The sample carries approximately 9,000 clones, about 80% recorded once. Germline CDR1 KGHSH, CDR2 LQKENI. This CDR3 comprises 16 residues. The ends lost 2 bases at V and 2 bases at J; junction bases unmatched: 5. This clonotype was obtained from a human donor with non-small cell lung cancer. Sequencing input: lung tumor tissue. The genes are TRBV18 and TRBJ1-3; 8 nucleotides line up with TRBD1. CDR3 residues: CASSPGQGITGNTIYF. CDR3 nucleotides: TGTGCCAGCTCACCAGGACAGGGTATAACTGGAAACACCATATATTTT.